Below are 24 T cell receptor beta chains sequenced from a single sample in a study of cytomegalovirus exposure and HLA in healthy donors. The assay was immunoSEQ multiplex PCR, and TCRdb's table has in-frame clones only and misses some. The sample carries over 250,000 clones, 65% to 90% recorded once. Sequenced material: PBMCs. The source of these receptors is a woman under 30 in good health and CMV-seronegative.

V and J are TRBV6-4 and TRBJ1-1; 8 nucleotides align to TRBD1. This CDR3 comprises 13 residues. After removal of 4 bases from V and 7 bases from J, the junction contained 5 bases not matched to a gene. Germline V gives CDR1 MRHNA, CDR2 SNTAGT. The CDR3 is CASSVAGGREAFF. DNA of the CDR3: TGTGCCAGCAGTGTAGCAGGGGGCCGTGAAGCTTTCTTT.

The chain combines TRBV6-1 with TRBJ1-3; perhaps TRBD1 as D (6 bases). The V end lost 4 bases, the J end lost 0 bases, and 10 bases lay between the germline ends. The germline gives CDR1 MNHNS, CDR2 SASEGT. This CDR3 spans 15 amino acids. The CDR3 bases are TGTGCCAGCAGTGCGGACAGAATCTCTGGAAACACCATATATTTT. As protein: CASSADRISGNTIYF.

The rearrangement joins TRBV5-4 to TRBJ2-7; TRBD1 aligns across 10 bases. The CDR3 is 15 amino acids. Germline V gene lookup returns CDR1 SGHNT and CDR2 YYREEE (reference sequence). J lost 3 bases, V lost 3 bases, and 6 bases had no gene match. This CDR3 reads CASSSPGTGVYEQYF. The CDR3 DNA reads as TGTGCCAGCAGCTCCCCCGGGACAGGGGTCTACGAGCAGTACTTC.

The chain carries TRBV2 and TRBJ1-5; TRBD1 might be the D (5 bases). The CDR3 sequence is 12 residues long. CDR1 is SNHLY and CDR2 is FYNNEI in the germline V gene. Trimming removed 6 bases from V and 3 bases from J, with 6 bases in between. CDR3 sequence (DNA): TGTGCCAGCAGGGACAACAATCAGCCCCAGCATTTT. Amino acid sequence: CASRDNNQPQHF.

The genes are TRBV7-6 and TRBJ1-1; 7 nucleotides agree with TRBD1. Germline-derived CDR1 and CDR2 are SGHVS and FNYEAQ. V shed 5 bases and J 1 base; nucleotides not matched to a gene: 4. This CDR3 has 14 amino acids. CDR3 residues: CASSARQGNTEAFF. As DNA, the CDR3 is TGTGCCAGCAGCGCCCGACAGGGGAACACTGAAGCTTTCTTT. The full variable domain, completed using reference TRBV7-6 and TRBJ1-1, is GAGVSQSPRYKVTKRGQDVALRCDPISGHVSLYWYRQALGQGPEFLTYFNYEAQQDKSGLPNDRFSAERPEGSISTLTIQRTEQRDSAMYRCASSARQGNTEAFFGQGTRLTVV.

The chain links TRBV4-1 to TRBJ1-5, with 9 bases fitting TRBD1. The CDR3 contains 16 residues. With V trimmed by 3 bases and J by 2 bases, 5 bases remained unmatched. Germline values: CDR1 MGHRA, CDR2 YSYEKL. The CDR3 region has the DNA TGCGCCAGCAGCCAGGGACAGGGTTTCGGCAATCAGCCCCAGCATTTT. Amino acids: CASSQGQGFGNQPQHF.

V gene TRBV28 combines with J gene TRBJ1-1; tentatively, D is TRBD1 (6 bases). CDR1 MDHEN and CDR2 SYDVKM come from the germline V gene. CDR3 length: 12 residues. Trimming cost V 7 bases and J 4 bases, with 10 bases left between them. For the CDR3, the DNA is TGTGCCAGCATTCTACAGGGCACTGAAGCTTTCTTT. Its protein product is CASILQGTEAFF.

This chain connects TRBV18 to TRBJ2-3; 9 bases align to TRBD1. The germline V gene has CDR1 KGHSH and CDR2 LQKENI. CDR3 length: 16 residues. V gave up 4 bases and J gave up 2 bases; unmatched junction bases: 7. CDR3 in amino acids: CASSLPGQGITDTQYF. CDR3 coding DNA: TGTGCCAGCTCACTACCGGGACAGGGTATCACAGATACGCAGTATTTT.

The CDR3 DNA reads TGTGCCAGCAGCTTAACTACAGGGATCGATCCGGCTTTCTTT. Translating gives CASSLTTGIDPAFF. V usage is TRBV7-8 and J usage is TRBJ1-1, with D tentatively TRBD1 (6 bases). Germline V gene lookup returns CDR1 SGHVS and CDR2 FQNEAQ. The CDR3 has 14 residues. V lost 2 bases, J lost 11 bases, and 18 bases lay in between.

The chain has TRBV19 and TRBJ1-1, with D uncertain. The CDR3 spans 13 residues. Per the germline V gene, CDR1 is LNHDA and CDR2 is SQIVND (reference sequence). Deletions cut 5 bases from V and 4 bases from J, with 11 bases between. The CDR3 nucleotides read TGTGCCAGTAGTTGGTCAGGCCGCACTGAAGCTTTCTTT. Translation gives CASSWSGRTEAFF.

This chain links TRBV6-6 with TRBJ1-2; tentative D call: TRBD1 (6 bases). The CDR3 sequence is 12 residues long. Germline CDR1 MNHNY, CDR2 SVGAGI (reference sequence). V gave up 7 bases and J gave up 4 bases, with 10 bases separating them. The CDR3 DNA reads TGTGCCAGCACCCAGGGGCCCTATGGCTACACCTTC. Translation gives CASTQGPYGYTF.

The chain employs TRBV7-2 and TRBJ2-7, with TRBD2 matching 7 bases. Germline V gene data show CDR1 as SGHTA and CDR2 as FQGNSA. The CDR3 extends over 15 amino acids. The J segment lost 6 bases and the V segment lost 1 base, leaving 9 bases of the junction unmatched. CDR3 protein: CASSLVSGGEREQYF. CDR3 nucleotide sequence: TGTGCCAGCAGCTTAGTGTCGGGGGGTGAGCGCGAGCAGTACTTC.

The CDR3 coding sequence is TGTGCCAGCAGCTTAGCCCCCATGAGCGAGCAGTACTTC. Protein: CASSLAPMSEQYF. The chain employs TRBV7-8 and TRBJ2-7; D unclear. Trimming took off 0 bases at V and 6 bases at J, with 9 bases between the two ends. The CDR3 is made up of 13 amino acids. The germline gives CDR1 SGHVS, CDR2 FQNEAQ.

The rearrangement joins TRBV27 to TRBJ1-2, with a weak D call TRBD1 (6 bases). Deletions cut 4 bases from V and 8 bases from J, with 17 bases between. Per germline, CDR1 MNHEY and CDR2 SMNVEV (reference sequence). CDR3 size: 14 residues. CDR3 residues: CASSSQGIPGGYTF. In DNA form, the CDR3 reads TGTGCCAGCAGTTCCCAGGGGATCCCGGGAGGCTACACCTTC.

V and J are TRBV7-9 and TRBJ2-7, with D perhaps matching TRBD1 (6 bases). This CDR3 has 13 residues. The germline gives CDR1 SEHNR, CDR2 FQNEAQ (reference sequence). Trimming removed 6 bases at V and 0 bases at J, with 9 bases between. The CDR3 is CASRSTGSYEQYF. The DNA of the CDR3 is TGTGCCAGCAGGTCGACAGGCTCCTACGAGCAGTACTTC.

This chain uses TRBV5-1 with TRBJ2-3, with TRBD1 matching over 7 bases. The CDR3 extends over 14 amino acids. Germline V gene lookup returns CDR1 SGHRS and CDR2 YFSETQ. Losses at the gene ends were 6 bases for V and 3 bases for J; bases not matched to a gene: 7. CDR3 DNA: TGCGCCAGCACCCCCTTCAGGGGGACAGATACGCAGTATTTT. It specifies CASTPFRGTDTQYF.

V and J are TRBV28 and TRBJ2-4, with 8 bases fitting TRBD2. Germline trimming cut 5 bases from V and 5 bases from J; bases unmatched to any gene: 8. This CDR3 is built from 15 residues. Germline values: CDR1 MDHEN, CDR2 SYDVKM. The CDR3 reads CASSLAGGRENIQYF. The DNA for the CDR3 is TGTGCCAGCAGTCTGGCGGGGGGTAGGGAAAACATTCAGTACTTC.

This CDR3 reads CASSSAGQTNTEAFF. CDR3 coding DNA: TGCGCCAGCAGCTCGGCGGGACAGACTAACACTGAAGCTTTCTTT. V gene TRBV5-1 combines with J gene TRBJ1-1; 7 bases are a match to TRBD1. CDR1 is SGHRS and CDR2 is YFSETQ in the germline V gene. CDR3 length: 15 residues. With 3 bases clipped from V and 2 bases from J, the junction kept 7 bases outside the gene matches.

In its sample, this clone was seen a few times. This chain links TRBV30 with TRBJ1-5; D not resolved. Germline V gene sequence: CDR1 GTSNPN, CDR2 SVGIG (reference sequence). The CDR3 runs 11 residues. V gave up 4 bases and J gave up 1 base, with 2 bases separating them. The CDR3 DNA is TGTGCCTGGACAAGCAATCAGCCCCAGCATTTT. Its translation is CAWTSNQPQHF.

This clone was seen a few times. The CDR3 nucleotides read TGTGCCAGCAGCCTACTAGCGGGGGGGCCAGATACGCAGTATTTT. Amino acids: CASSLLAGGPDTQYF. The rearrangement uses TRBV6-5 and TRBJ2-3; 13 bases are shared with TRBD2. There are 15 residues in the CDR3. V was clipped by 6 bases and J by 4 bases; unmatched bases: 4. CDR1 is MNHEY and CDR2 is SVGAGI in the germline V gene.

J is TRBJ1-2 and V is TRBV11-3, with 9 bases aligning to TRBD1. The germline V gene has CDR1 SGHNT and CDR2 YENEEA. V lost 5 bases and J lost 4; bases outside the gene matches: 5. The CDR3 extends over 14 amino acids. CDR3 protein: CASSRDREGYGYTF. Here the CDR3 DNA reads TGTGCCAGCAGCCGGGACAGGGAGGGCTATGGCTACACCTTC.

V and J are TRBV5-1 and TRBJ2-7, with TRBD1 identical over 8 bases. Germline V CDR1 and CDR2: SGHRS, YFSETQ. Trimming at V came to 5 bases and at J to 2 bases, leaving 6 bases not matched to a gene. The CDR3 extends over 14 amino acids. This CDR3 reads CASRDTTGAYEQYF. CDR3 DNA sequence: TGCGCCAGCAGGGATACGACAGGGGCCTACGAGCAGTACTTC.

The genes are TRBV7-8 and TRBJ2-3, with D uncertain. The germline V gene has CDR1 SGHVS and CDR2 FQNEAQ. V lost 8 bases and J lost 7, with 10 bases in between. The CDR3 runs 11 residues. In nucleotides, the CDR3 is TGTGCCAGCCCACCGGGTAATACGCAGTATTTT. This codes for CASPPGNTQYF.

The CDR3 sequence: CAWSEGLTNEQFF. The CDR3, as DNA: TGTGCCTGGAGTGAGGGACTAACGAATGAGCAGTTCTTC. The rearrangement joins TRBV30 to TRBJ2-1, with 7 bases identical to TRBD2. V shed 1 base, J shed 7 bases, and the junction held 4 bases outside the gene matches. This CDR3 region has 13 residues. Germline V gene sequence: CDR1 GTSNPN, CDR2 SVGIG (reference sequence). The full variable domain, completed using reference TRBV30 and TRBJ2-1, is SQTIHQWPATLVQPVGSPLSLECTVEGTSNPNLYWYRQAAGRGLQLLFYSVGIGQISSEVPQNLSASRPQDRQFILSSKKLLLSDSGFYLCAWSEGLTNEQFFGPGTRLTVL.